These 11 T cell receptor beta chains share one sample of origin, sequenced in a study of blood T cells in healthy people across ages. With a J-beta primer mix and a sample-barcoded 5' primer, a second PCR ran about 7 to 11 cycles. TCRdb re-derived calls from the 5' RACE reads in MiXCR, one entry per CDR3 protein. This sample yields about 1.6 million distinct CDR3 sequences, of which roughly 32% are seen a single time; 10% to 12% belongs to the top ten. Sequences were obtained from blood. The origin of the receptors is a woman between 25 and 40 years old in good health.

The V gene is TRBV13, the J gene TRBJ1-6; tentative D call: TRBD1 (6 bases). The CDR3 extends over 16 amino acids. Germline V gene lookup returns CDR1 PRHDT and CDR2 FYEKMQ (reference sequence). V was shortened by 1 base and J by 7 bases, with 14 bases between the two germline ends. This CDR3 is CASSLEGQRRNSPLHF. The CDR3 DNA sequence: TGTGCCAGCAGCTTAGAAGGACAGCGGAGGAATTCACCCCTCCACTTT.

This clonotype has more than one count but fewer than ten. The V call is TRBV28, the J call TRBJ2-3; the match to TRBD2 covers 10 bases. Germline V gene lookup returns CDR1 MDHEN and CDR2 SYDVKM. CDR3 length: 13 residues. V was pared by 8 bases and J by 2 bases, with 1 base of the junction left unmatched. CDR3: CASGTSDTDTQYF. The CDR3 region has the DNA TGTGCCAGCGGGACTAGCGACACAGATACGCAGTATTTT.

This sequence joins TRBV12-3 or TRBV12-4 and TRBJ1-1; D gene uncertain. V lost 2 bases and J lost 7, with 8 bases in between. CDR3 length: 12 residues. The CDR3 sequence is CASSLTSYEAFF. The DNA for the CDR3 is TGTGCCAGCAGTTTAACATCCTATGAAGCTTTCTTT.

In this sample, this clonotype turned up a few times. The CDR3 bases are TGTGCCACCAGTGAGGGAGGGCCCGGGACGTCGCTCGAGCAGTACTTC. Translation: CATSEGGPGTSLEQYF. The genes are TRBV24-1 and TRBJ2-7; TRBD2 matches 7 bases. This CDR3 region has 16 residues. Trimming removed 4 bases from V and 6 bases from J; junction bases left unmatched: 14. The germline gives CDR1 KGHDR, CDR2 SFDVKD.

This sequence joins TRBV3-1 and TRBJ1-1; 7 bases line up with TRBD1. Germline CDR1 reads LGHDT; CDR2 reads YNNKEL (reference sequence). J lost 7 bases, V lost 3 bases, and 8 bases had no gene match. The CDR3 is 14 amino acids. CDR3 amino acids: CASSQVDREGEAFF. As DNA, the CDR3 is TGTGCCAGCAGCCAGGTCGACAGGGAAGGTGAAGCTTTCTTT.

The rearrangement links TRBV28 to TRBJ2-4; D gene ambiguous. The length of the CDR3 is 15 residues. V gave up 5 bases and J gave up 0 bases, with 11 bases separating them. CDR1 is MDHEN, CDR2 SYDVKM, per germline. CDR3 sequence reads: CASSRPEIAKNIQYF. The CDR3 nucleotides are TGTGCCAGCAGTCGACCGGAGATAGCCAAAAACATTCAGTACTTC.

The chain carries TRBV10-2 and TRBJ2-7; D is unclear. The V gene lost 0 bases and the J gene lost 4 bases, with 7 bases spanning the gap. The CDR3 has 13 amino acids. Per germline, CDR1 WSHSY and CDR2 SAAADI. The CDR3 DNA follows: TGCGCCAGCAGTGAGTCGAATTTTTACGAGCAGTACTTC. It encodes CASSESNFYEQYF.

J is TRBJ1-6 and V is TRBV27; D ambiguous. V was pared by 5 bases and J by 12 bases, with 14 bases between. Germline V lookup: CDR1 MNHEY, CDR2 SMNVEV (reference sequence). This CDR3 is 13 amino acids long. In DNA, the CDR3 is TGTGCCAGCAGTACCCTCGATGGTCTACCCCTCCACTTT. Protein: CASSTLDGLPLHF.

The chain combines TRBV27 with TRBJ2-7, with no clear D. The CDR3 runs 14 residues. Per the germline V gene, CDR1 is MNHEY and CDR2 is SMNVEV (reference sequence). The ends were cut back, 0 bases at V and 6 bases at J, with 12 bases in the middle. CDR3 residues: CASSLSVGFGEQYF. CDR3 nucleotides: TGTGCCAGCAGTTTATCAGTAGGGTTCGGCGAGCAGTACTTC.

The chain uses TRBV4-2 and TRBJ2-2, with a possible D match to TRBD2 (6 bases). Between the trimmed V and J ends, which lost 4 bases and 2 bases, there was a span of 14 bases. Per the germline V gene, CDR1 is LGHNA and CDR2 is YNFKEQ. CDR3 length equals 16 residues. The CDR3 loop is CASSRGGGDNTGELFF. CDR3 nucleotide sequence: TGTGCCAGCAGCCGCGGTGGAGGGGACAACACCGGGGAGCTGTTTTTT.

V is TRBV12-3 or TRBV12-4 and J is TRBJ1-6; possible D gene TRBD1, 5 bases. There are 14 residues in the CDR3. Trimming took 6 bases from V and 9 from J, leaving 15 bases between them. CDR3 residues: CASSIDGGGSPLHF. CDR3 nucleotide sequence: TGTGCCAGCAGCATTGATGGGGGTGGTTCACCCCTCCACTTT.